One sample yielded the 18 T cell receptor beta chains listed below, sequenced in a study of CXCR3-negative and CXCR3-positive naive CD8 T cells. Through 5' RACE with UMI labels, the TRB cDNA libraries were prepared. TCRdb re-analyzed the 5' RACE reads; it lists each CDR3 protein once, without DNA. Its listing shows over 100,000 distinct CDR3 sequences. Specimen: naive CXCR3- CD8+ T cells from blood. Noted subset: CD45RO-CCR7+CD27+CD95- naive CD8+ T cells lacking CXCR3 (TNR3-). All receptors come from a human donor in good health. Some clones in this sample may be carry-over from other donors' samples.

This chain joins TRBV6-5 and TRBJ1-5; TCRdb outputs TRBD1, but without DNA this stays unchecked. The CDR3 covers 14 residues. Germline V CDR1 and CDR2: MNHEY, SVGAGI. This CDR3 reads CASSQGGGNQPQHF.

V is TRBV29-1 and J is TRBJ2-7; no DNA is available, so the TRBD2 call from TCRdb remains unchecked. This CDR3 spans 12 amino acids. Germline CDR1 and CDR2: SQVTM and ANQGSEA. The CDR3 is CSVLAGSYEQYF.

The chain combines TRBV7-9 with TRBJ2-6; the D call of TRBD1 rests on TCRdb alone, since no DNA is present to check it. Germline-derived CDR1 and CDR2 are SEHNR and FQNEAQ (reference sequence). The CDR3 has 16 amino acids. CDR3: CASSITPLSGANVLTF.

The rearrangement joins TRBV28 to TRBJ2-7; TCRdb gives TRBD1 as the D gene, but with no DNA this cannot be confirmed. Germline-derived CDR1 and CDR2 are MDHEN and SYDVKM. The CDR3 is made up of 14 amino acids. This chain's CDR3 is CASSFNYRAYEQYF.

This chain connects TRBV28 to TRBJ1-6. The CDR3 is 14 amino acids. Per the germline V gene, CDR1 is MDHEN and CDR2 is SYDVKM. The CDR3 loop reads CASSPQGRDSPLHF.

J is TRBJ2-1 and V is TRBV7-9; TCRdb designates TRBD1, a call that cannot be tested without DNA. The CDR3 totals 12 residues. Germline-derived CDR1 and CDR2 are SEHNR and FQNEAQ (reference sequence). The CDR3: CASGTDYNEQFF.

The chain combines TRBV12-3 or TRBV12-4 with TRBJ2-1. The CDR3 consists of 13 residues. The CDR3 is CASSSGAYNEQFF.

The CDR3 here is CASSVVLGLGYEQYF. The chain joins TRBV19 to TRBJ2-7; TCRdb calls TRBD2, which cannot be checked without DNA. CDR3 size: 15 residues. Germline CDR1 reads LNHDA; CDR2 reads SQIVND (reference sequence). The whole variable domain, remainder taken from reference TRBV19 and TRBJ2-7, is DGGITQSPKYLFRKEGQNVTLSCEQNLNHDAMYWYRQDPGQGLRLIYYSQIVNDFQKGDIAEGYSVSREKKESFPLTVTSAQKNPTAFYLCASSVVLGLGYEQYFGPGTRLTVT.

The chain has TRBV4-2 and TRBJ1-2; TCRdb's assignment of TRBD1 cannot be checked, as there is no DNA. Germline loops: CDR1 LGHNA, CDR2 YNFKEQ. This CDR3 spans 13 amino acids. This chain's CDR3 is CASSQEDREGYTF.

The rearrangement uses TRBV29-1 and TRBJ2-5; no DNA is available, so the TRBD1 call from TCRdb remains unchecked. CDR3 length equals 13 residues. Looked up from germline, CDR1 is SQVTM and CDR2 is ANQGSEA. CDR3 region: CSVPTAYQETQYF.

This chain uses TRBV4-1 with TRBJ2-1; TCRdb calls TRBD2, which cannot be checked without DNA. CDR3 length: 15 amino acids. Germline V lookup: CDR1 MGHRA, CDR2 YSYEKL. CDR3 sequence: CASSQDTGLVPEQFF.

CDR3 sequence: CSGGGTGPYEQYF. V gene TRBV29-1 combines with J gene TRBJ2-7; absent DNA, TCRdb's TRBD1 call cannot be checked. Per the germline V gene, CDR1 is SQVTM and CDR2 is ANQGSEA. The CDR3 spans 13 residues.

The chain employs TRBV3-2 and TRBJ2-1; there is no DNA to check the TCRdb D call of TRBD1. TRBV3-2 represents a pseudogene. CDR3 size: 15 residues. CDR3 sequence: CASSPAPDRSNEQFF.

This chain connects TRBV7-9 to TRBJ1-1; TCRdb lists TRBD1, though no DNA is available to test this call. The CDR3 has 16 residues. Germline CDR1 SEHNR, CDR2 FQNEAQ (reference sequence). CDR3 sequence: CASSFFPTGGPNAAFF.

The CDR3 loop reads CASSLRSGSGETQYF. The chain carries TRBV5-1 and TRBJ2-5; the TRBD1 assignment by TCRdb is unverifiable without DNA. The CDR3 is made up of 15 amino acids. Germline assignment: CDR1 SGHRS and CDR2 YFSETQ.

The J gene is TRBJ2-4, the V gene TRBV28; TCRdb picks TRBD1, but there is no DNA to check that call. This CDR3 region has 13 residues. Per the germline V gene, CDR1 is MDHEN and CDR2 is SYDVKM. The CDR3 sequence: CASSRGEENIQYF.

The V call is TRBV20-1, the J call TRBJ2-3; TCRdb's D gene call, TRBD2, goes unchecked for lack of DNA. The CDR3 extends over 19 amino acids. Germline CDR1 reads DFQATT; CDR2 reads SNEGSKA (reference sequence). CDR3 in amino acids: CSARDPGYTSGLSTDTQYF.

The chain is built from TRBV10-3 and TRBJ1-2; without DNA, the TCRdb call of TRBD1 cannot be checked. CDR3 length equals 15 residues. The germline gives CDR1 ENHRY, CDR2 SYGVKD. The CDR3 reads CAISEGLSGDYGYTF.